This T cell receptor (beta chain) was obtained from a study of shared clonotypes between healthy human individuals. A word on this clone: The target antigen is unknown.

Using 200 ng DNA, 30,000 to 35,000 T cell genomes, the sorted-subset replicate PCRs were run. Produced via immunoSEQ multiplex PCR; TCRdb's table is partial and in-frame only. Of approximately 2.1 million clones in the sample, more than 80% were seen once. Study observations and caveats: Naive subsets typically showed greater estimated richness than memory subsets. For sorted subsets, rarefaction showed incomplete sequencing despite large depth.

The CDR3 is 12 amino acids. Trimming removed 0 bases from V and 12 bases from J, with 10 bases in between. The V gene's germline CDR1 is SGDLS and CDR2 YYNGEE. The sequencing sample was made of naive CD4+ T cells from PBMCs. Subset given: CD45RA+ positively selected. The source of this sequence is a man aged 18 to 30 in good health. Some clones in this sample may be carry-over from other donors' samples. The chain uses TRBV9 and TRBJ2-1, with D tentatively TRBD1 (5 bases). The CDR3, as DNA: TGTGCCAGCAGCGTAGTTATGGGGCCGCAGTTCTTC. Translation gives CASSVVMGPQFF.